The rows below give T cell receptor beta chains drawn from one sample of a study of shared clonotypes between healthy human individuals. The protocol was immunoSEQ multiplex PCR, while the TCRdb copy is restricted to in-frame clones and leaves out a portion. The sample has over a million clones; about 98.5% are singletons. Sample: naive CD4+ T cells sorted from blood. The receptors were sampled from a man aged 30-40 years in good health. The conserved cysteine and the conserved F or W are not part of the CDR3 here. Fields, in order: J gene, V gene, CDR3 protein.

TRBJ2-1	TRBV28	ASSLLSSYNEQF
TRBJ2-2	TRBV10-1	ASSPLAFGELF
TRBJ1-2	TRBV29-1	SASADGAGYGYT
TRBJ1-1	TRBV10-3	AIKQQGGDTEAF
TRBJ2-1	TRBV10-2	ASSVAGGPYNEQF
TRBJ1-5	TRBV5-6	ASSRDGTLGSNQPQH
TRBJ2-1	TRBV10-2	ASSQNPGLVYEQF
TRBJ1-5	TRBV7-8	ASSLVRQVHQPQH
TRBJ2-1	TRBV28	ASSSFGLDNNEQF
TRBJ2-2	TRBV6-1	ASSALSSTGSGELF
TRBJ2-2	TRBV9	ASSVRLAGVPGELF
TRBJ2-6	TRBV7-2	ASSLVLVGSGANVLT
TRBJ2-2	TRBV5-8	ASSLTIGTNTGELF
TRBJ2-3	TRBV5-1	ASSLGGRNTQY
TRBJ2-2	TRBV7-9	ASIRAGLAANTGELF
TRBJ1-4	TRBV5-5	ASSPTTGVGEKLF
TRBJ2-3	TRBV4-1	ASSLVAGGRDTQY
TRBJ1-1	TRBV19	ASSIARGLGYTEAF
TRBJ2-1	TRBV7-2	ASSLAGGQDEQF
TRBJ1-4	TRBV15	ATSRDKLDPEKLF
TRBJ1-2	TRBV2	ASSLGYNYGYT
TRBJ2-3	TRBV6-4	ASSDSPQDTQY
TRBJ2-5	TRBV29-1	SVATSFREETQY
TRBJ2-1	TRBV28	ASSRRVSGRRDNEQF
TRBJ2-1	TRBV5-4	ASSPPEYNEQF
TRBJ2-5	TRBV2	ASSGTSHQETQY
TRBJ2-5	TRBV19	ASTLIFSGSGSETQY
TRBJ1-1	TRBV11-2	ASSLGRNTEAF
TRBJ2-2	TRBV27	ASSFLAEGEPTGELF
TRBJ2-2	TRBV27	ASSSKLGQKFDNTGELF